A single sample is the source of the 10 T cell receptor beta chains below, sequenced in a study of shared clonotypes between healthy human individuals (dated by TCRdb to the early 2020s). The protocol used for the library was the immunoSEQ multiplex PCR assay. The immuneACCESS repertoire file appears here via TCRdb, limited to in-frame rearrangements. These files lack a portion of the clones; in checked studies, under half of the deficit traces to unresolved V genes, and the cause of the others is not known. In this sample the table shows over a million clones, 65% to 75% of which occur a single time. The top ten clonotypes cover about 1.5% of the sample. The specimen sequenced was memory CD4+ T cells sorted from blood. The cell subset or site label, as the study defines it: CD45RA-negative fraction. Receptors originate from a man aged 18 to 30 in good health.

This chain joins TRBV5-1 and TRBJ2-3; perhaps TRBD2 as D (6 bases). V shed 6 bases and J shed 1 base, with 15 bases lying between them. The CDR3 runs to 15 residues. Germline lookup yields CDR1 SGHRS and CDR2 YFSETQ. The CDR3 reads CASIWGDRGTDTQYF. The CDR3 DNA is TGCGCCAGCATCTGGGGGGACCGGGGCACAGATACGCAGTATTTT.

With regard to this clone: A much larger clone sits a single nucleotide away, making a read error possible. The same CDR3 arises from other DNA sequences in this sample as well. This chain connects TRBV5-1 to TRBJ2-5, with D uncertain. Deletions cut 0 bases from V and 2 bases from J, with 2 bases between. The germline V gene encodes CDR1 SGHRS and CDR2 YFSETQ. This CDR3 region has 12 residues. As DNA, the CDR3 is TGCGCCAGCAGCTTGGATCAAGAGACCCAGTACTTC. Protein: CASSLDQETQYF. The full variable domain, in which reference TRBV5-1 and TRBJ2-5 provide the parts outside the CDR3, is KAGVTQTPRYLIKTRGQQVTLSCSPISGHRSVSWYQQTPGQGLQFLFEYFSETQRNKGNFPGRFSGRQFSNSRSEMNVSTLELGDSALYLCASSLDQETQYFGPGTRLLVL.

The chain couples TRBV5-1 to TRBJ2-7; no definite D call. In germline, CDR1 is SGHRS, CDR2 YFSETQ. The CDR3 covers 18 residues. The V end was cut by 1 base, the J end by 3 bases, with 23 bases between. The CDR3: CASSLIPSQAPVYYEQYF. The CDR3 bases are TGCGCCAGCAGCTTGATCCCCAGCCAGGCCCCAGTCTACTACGAGCAGTACTTC.

The chain combines TRBV5-1 with TRBJ2-1, with 7 positions matching TRBD2. After removal of 2 bases from V and 10 bases from J, the junction contained 3 bases not matched to a gene. Per germline, CDR1 SGHRS and CDR2 YFSETQ. This CDR3 is 12 amino acids long. The CDR3 region is CASSFSGQEQFF. CDR3 DNA: TGCGCCAGCAGCTTTAGCGGGCAAGAGCAGTTCTTC.

The J gene is TRBJ1-6, the V gene TRBV6-5; the D gene is possibly TRBD1 (5 bases). V lost 6 bases and J 7 bases, leaving 13 bases between the germline ends. Germline-derived CDR1 and CDR2 are MNHEY and SVGAGI. The CDR3 runs 14 residues. This CDR3 is CASRDSPNNSPLHF. CDR3 in DNA: TGTGCCAGCAGAGACAGTCCAAACAATTCACCCCTCCACTTT.

The chain joins TRBV19 to TRBJ2-6; no clear D. Trimming left V 6 bases short and J 0 bases short, with 12 bases between. Germline V gives CDR1 LNHDA, CDR2 SQIVND (reference sequence). CDR3 length: 16 amino acids. The CDR3 DNA is TGTGCCAGTAGACCCCTCAGACCCTCTGGGGCCAACGTCCTGACTTTC. Translating it yields CASRPLRPSGANVLTF. The full variable domain, with the rest looked up from reference TRBV19 and TRBJ2-6, is DGGITQSPKYLFRKEGQNVTLSCEQNLNHDAMYWYRQDPGQGLRLIYYSQIVNDFQKGDIAEGYSVSREKKESFPLTVTSAQKNPTAFYLCASRPLRPSGANVLTFGAGSRLTVL.

CDR3 DNA sequence: TGTGCCAGCATGACACTCCAAGAGACCCAGTACTTC. Its translation is CASMTLQETQYF. This chain links TRBV28 with TRBJ2-5; D uncertain. The CDR3 extends over 12 amino acids. Trimming shortened V by 7 bases and J by 1 base, and 7 bases separated the two germline ends. Germline-derived CDR1 and CDR2 are MDHEN and SYDVKM. The variable domain in full, completed from reference TRBV28 and TRBJ2-5, reads DVKVTQSSRYLVKRTGEKVFLECVQDMDHENMFWYRQDPGLGLRLIYFSYDVKMKEKGDIPEGYSVSREKKERFSLILESASTNQTSMYLCASMTLQETQYFGPGTRLLVL.

The chain links TRBV7-8 to TRBJ1-4; 8 bases are a match to TRBD1. The CDR3 spans 14 residues. Trimming took 5 bases from V and 7 from J; bases not matched to a gene: 6. Looked up from germline, CDR1 is SGHVS and CDR2 is FQNEAQ. CDR3 in DNA: TGTGCCAGCAGCCCAGGACAGGGAGGTGAAAAACTGTTTTTT. Amino acids: CASSPGQGGEKLFF.

The CDR3 is CAWTRDQGRTQYF. The CDR3, as DNA: TGTGCCTGGACCCGAGACCAGGGTAGGACCCAGTACTTC. The chain recombines TRBV30 with TRBJ2-5; TRBD1 might be the D (5 bases). Germline loops: CDR1 GTSNPN, CDR2 SVGIG (reference sequence). The CDR3 is made up of 13 amino acids. V was pared by 4 bases and J by 7 bases, with 16 bases between. Using reference TRBV30 and TRBJ2-5 for the parts outside the CDR3, the full variable domain is SQTIHQWPATLVQPVGSPLSLECTVEGTSNPNLYWYRQAAGRGLQLLFYSVGIGQISSEVPQNLSASRPQDRQFILSSKKLLLSDSGFYLCAWTRDQGRTQYFGPGTRLLVL.

V and J are TRBV5-1 and TRBJ2-3; D tentatively fits TRBD1 or TRBD2 (5 bases each). The CDR3 consists of 16 residues. The germline V gene encodes CDR1 SGHRS and CDR2 YFSETQ. Trimming removed 0 bases from V and 3 bases from J, with 14 bases in between. The CDR3 spells CASSLGLGVRTDTQYF. The CDR3 bases are TGCGCCAGCAGCTTGGGACTGGGGGTCCGTACAGATACGCAGTATTTT.